Shown below are 32 T cell receptor beta chains from a single sample sequenced in a study of cytomegalovirus exposure and HLA in healthy donors. Clones were sequenced by immunoSEQ multiplex PCR, and TCRdb holds only the in-frame ones, with some missing. The sample has about 240,000 clones, around nine tenths seen once. The material sequenced was PBMCs. Receptors were obtained from a man aged 18 to 35 in good health and CMV-seronegative.

The chain links TRBV11-2 to TRBJ2-7; 12 nucleotides align to TRBD2. This CDR3 region has 15 residues. V was clipped by 6 bases and J by 6 bases; unmatched bases: 9. Germline CDR1 SGHAT, CDR2 FQNNGV. The CDR3 region has the DNA TGTGCCAGCAGACCTACTAGCGGGGGGTTTATCGAGCAGTACTTC. Amino acid sequence: CASRPTSGGFIEQYF.

V usage is TRBV6-5 and J usage is TRBJ2-7, with unresolved D. Trimming took off 6 bases at V and 4 bases at J, with 7 bases between the two ends. This CDR3 is built from 11 residues. CDR1 and CDR2 from the germline V gene are MNHEY and SVGAGI. The CDR3 DNA is TGTGCCAGCAGCTTAGATTACGAGCAGTACTTC. This translates into CASSLDYEQYF.

The rearrangement joins TRBV5-6 to TRBJ2-1; 10 nucleotides agree with TRBD2. J lost 4 bases, V lost 5 bases, and 3 bases had no gene match. The CDR3 runs to 14 residues. Germline lookup yields CDR1 SGHDT and CDR2 YYEEEE. This CDR3 reads CASSGLAAYNEQFF. DNA of the CDR3: TGTGCCAGCAGTGGACTAGCGGCTTACAATGAGCAGTTCTTC.

The gene calls are TRBV7-2 and TRBJ1-2; possibly TRBD1 for D (6 bases). The CDR3 totals 14 residues. V was pared by 6 bases and J by 4 bases, with 15 bases between. Looked up from germline, CDR1 is SGHTA and CDR2 is FQGNSA. The CDR3 region has the DNA TGTGCCAGCAGTTTCCCGGGGGGCGGCTATGGCTACACCTTC. It yields the protein CASSFPGGGYGYTF.

The count of this clone is one. The chain joins TRBV28 to TRBJ1-6; maybe TRBD1 (5 bases). Deletions cut 3 bases from V and 10 bases from J, with 13 bases between. In germline, CDR1 is MDHEN, CDR2 SYDVKM. This CDR3 has 14 residues. The CDR3 here is CASSLAPGISPLHF. The CDR3 DNA reads TGTGCCAGCAGTTTGGCGCCAGGGATCTCACCCCTCCACTTT.

The V gene is TRBV7-8, the J gene TRBJ2-7; D is possibly TRBD1 (5 bases). Germline lookup yields CDR1 SGHVS and CDR2 FQNEAQ. The V gene lost 4 bases and the J gene lost 1 base, with 23 bases spanning the gap. The CDR3 covers 18 residues. The CDR3 sequence: CASSSPGQARELSYEQYF. CDR3 DNA: TGTGCCAGCAGCTCCCCAGGGCAAGCGAGAGAGCTGTCCTACGAGCAGTACTTC.

The chain has TRBV6-5 and TRBJ2-7; no clear D. The CDR3 extends over 12 amino acids. The germline V gene has CDR1 MNHEY and CDR2 SVGAGI. Trimming took 8 bases from V and 4 from J, leaving 12 bases between them. The CDR3 nucleotides read TGTGCCAGCTGGCGGAGAGGTTACGAGCAGTACTTC. This encodes CASWRRGYEQYF.

This clone has just one count. The chain carries TRBV28 and TRBJ1-2; 7 bases match TRBD1. The CDR3 length is 21 residues. V lost 6 bases, J lost 6 bases, and 31 bases stayed unmatched. Looked up from germline, CDR1 is MDHEN and CDR2 is SYDVKM. CDR3 nucleotides: TGTGCCAGCAGCTTACGGACCGGGACAGTTCCACTATGGCTACTCGGGGATGGCTACACCTTC. Its translation: CASSLRTGTVPLWLLGDGYTF.

J is TRBJ2-1 and V is TRBV28; TRBD2 matches 7 bases. This CDR3 is built from 15 residues. Germline V gene lookup returns CDR1 MDHEN and CDR2 SYDVKM. V shed 5 bases and J 6 bases; nucleotides not matched to a gene: 10. The chain's CDR3 is CASSLPTGLRNEQFF. The CDR3 DNA is TGTGCCAGCAGTCTCCCGACGGGACTACGCAATGAGCAGTTCTTC.

The V and J genes are TRBV7-2 and TRBJ2-3; 8 bases match TRBD2. V gave up 4 bases and J gave up 4 bases; unmatched junction bases: 1. Germline CDR1 reads SGHTA; CDR2 reads FQGNSA. The CDR3 runs 13 residues. The CDR3 here is CASSSRGADTQYF. For the CDR3, the DNA is TGTGCCAGCAGCTCGCGGGGGGCAGATACGCAGTATTTT.

This clone is a singleton in its sample. CDR3 sequence reads: CASSSGQGDNSPLHF. CDR3 sequence (DNA): TGTGCCAGCAGCTCGGGACAGGGGGATAATTCACCCCTCCACTTT. The J gene is TRBJ1-6, the V gene TRBV11-3, with TRBD1 identical over 11 bases. Per the germline V gene, CDR1 is SGHNT and CDR2 is YENEEA. Trimming took 4 bases from V and 5 from J; bases not matched to a gene: 1. There are 15 residues in the CDR3.

This sequence joins TRBV27 and TRBJ2-7; D may be TRBD1 (6 bases). Germline loops: CDR1 MNHEY, CDR2 SMNVEV (reference sequence). Trimming took off 6 bases at V and 6 bases at J, with 12 bases between the two ends. The CDR3 runs to 12 residues. The CDR3 coding sequence is TGTGCCAGCAGCCCTGGGGGCCCCGAGCAGTACTTC. Translation gives CASSPGGPEQYF.

This rearrangement joins TRBV28 to TRBJ1-5; D not resolved. The V end lost 2 bases, the J end lost 10 bases, and 12 bases lay between the germline ends. The V gene's germline CDR1 is MDHEN and CDR2 SYDVKM. CDR3 length equals 13 residues. The CDR3 coding sequence is TGTGCCAGCAGTTTAGTAACGGTCTCCCCCCAGCATTTT. This translates into CASSLVTVSPQHF.

The chain links TRBV27 to TRBJ2-2; TRBD2 matches 11 bases. Per germline, CDR1 MNHEY and CDR2 SMNVEV (reference sequence). The length of the CDR3 is 15 residues. J was trimmed by 6 bases and V by 2 bases; bases with no gene match: 2. DNA of the CDR3: TGTGCCAGCAGTTTAATAGCGGGGGGGGCCGGGGAGCTGTTTTTT. Translation: CASSLIAGGAGELFF.

This CDR3 reads CASSDRFRDRASGYTF. CDR3 DNA sequence: TGTGCCAGTAGTGATAGGTTCCGGGACAGAGCTTCTGGCTACACCTTC. The J gene is TRBJ1-2, the V gene TRBV19; 7 bases line up with TRBD1. Per germline, CDR1 LNHDA and CDR2 SQIVND (reference sequence). The ends lost 5 bases at V and 7 bases at J; junction bases unmatched: 16. This CDR3 has 16 amino acids.

V gene TRBV10-3 combines with J gene TRBJ1-6; possible D gene TRBD1, 5 bases. The germline gives CDR1 ENHRY, CDR2 SYGVKD. The V end was cut by 7 bases, the J end by 0 bases, with 16 bases between. The CDR3 consists of 17 residues. The CDR3 loop is CAIKGEGPISYNSPLHF. In nucleotides, the CDR3 is TGTGCCATCAAAGGGGAGGGCCCCATCTCCTATAATTCACCCCTCCACTTT.

The J gene is TRBJ1-2, the V gene TRBV13, with unresolved D. Germline lookup yields CDR1 PRHDT and CDR2 FYEKMQ (reference sequence). The germline V and J ends were trimmed by 0 bases and 8 bases, with 10 bases remaining between them. The CDR3 contains 13 residues. CDR3 sequence (DNA): TGTGCCAGCAGCTTAGGTGTTACGGGAGGCTACACCTTC. Translating it yields CASSLGVTGGYTF.

CDR3 protein: CASSQVDTEAFF. The CDR3 DNA reads as TGTGCCAGCAGCCAAGTCGACACTGAAGCTTTCTTT. This chain connects TRBV14 to TRBJ1-1; the D is unclear. CDR1 and CDR2 (germline): SGHDN, FVKESK. CDR3 length: 12 residues. The V and J ends lost 1 base and 3 bases respectively, with 3 bases between them. Combining the CDR3 with reference TRBV14 and TRBJ1-1 gives the whole variable domain EAGVTQFPSHSVIEKGQTVTLRCDPISGHDNLYWYRRVMGKEIKFLLHFVKESKQDESGMPNNRFLAERTGGTYSTLKVQPAELEDSGVYFCASSQVDTEAFFGQGTRLTVV.

The CDR3 region is CASSPSSNQPQHF. CDR3 nucleotides: TGTGCCAGCAGCCCCAGTTCGAATCAGCCCCAGCATTTT. This chain links TRBV7-8 with TRBJ1-5, with D uncertain. Germline CDR1 is SGHVS and CDR2 is FQNEAQ. This CDR3 comprises 13 residues. The ends were cut back, 5 bases at V and 4 bases at J, with 9 bases in the middle.

J is TRBJ1-1 and V is TRBV29-1, with unresolved D. This CDR3 spans 12 amino acids. V shed 4 bases and J shed 0 bases, with 6 bases lying between them. Germline-derived CDR1 and CDR2 are SQVTM and ANQGSEA. CDR3: CSVGALNTEAFF. As DNA, the CDR3 is TGCAGCGTTGGGGCTTTGAACACTGAAGCTTTCTTT.

The chain carries TRBV4-2 and TRBJ2-3; tentative D call: TRBD2 (6 bases). This CDR3 spans 19 amino acids. CDR1 LGHNA and CDR2 YNFKEQ come from the germline V gene. V was trimmed by 3 bases and J by 14 bases, leaving 36 bases between them. Here the CDR3 DNA reads TGTGCCAGCAGCCACTCAGCCGGGTTTTACTTCGTGGGACTCAACCGGCTGTATTTT. Its translation is CASSHSAGFYFVGLNRLYF.

The chain has TRBV18 and TRBJ2-1, with 9 bases fitting TRBD1. This CDR3 spans 15 amino acids. Germline V gives CDR1 KGHSH, CDR2 LQKENI. With V trimmed by 5 bases and J by 3 bases, 5 bases remained unmatched. The CDR3 region has the DNA TGTGCCAGCTCAGCGGACAGGGGATTCTACAATGAGCAGTTCTTC. It is translated as CASSADRGFYNEQFF.

This clone was seen just once. The rearrangement joins TRBV12-5 to TRBJ2-3; TRBD2 might be the D (5 bases). Germline CDR1 is LGHNT and CDR2 is FRNRAP. V lost 0 bases to trimming and J lost 0 bases, with 10 bases between them. The CDR3 covers 16 residues. CDR3 DNA: TGTGCTAGTGGTTTGGTACCGGGAAGGAGCACAGATACGCAGTATTTT. Protein sequence: CASGLVPGRSTDTQYF.

V gene TRBV27 combines with J gene TRBJ2-2; a weak D match, TRBD1 (6 bases). The germline V and J ends were trimmed by 6 bases and 4 bases, with 12 bases remaining between them. The CDR3 consists of 14 residues. CDR1 and CDR2 (germline): MNHEY, SMNVEV (reference sequence). CDR3 DNA sequence: TGTGCCAGCAGCCCAACAGGGTTCACCGGGGAGCTGTTTTTT. Its protein is CASSPTGFTGELFF.

The chain carries TRBV5-1 and TRBJ1-1, with 7 bases matching TRBD1. The CDR3 extends over 14 amino acids. CDR1 is SGHRS, CDR2 YFSETQ, per germline. V lost 5 bases, J lost 5 bases, and 9 bases stayed unmatched. The CDR3: CASRTGQQGTEAFF. The CDR3 coding sequence is TGCGCCAGCAGGACGGGACAGCAGGGTACTGAAGCTTTCTTT.

The chain employs TRBV5-6 and TRBJ2-5, with a possible D match to TRBD1 (6 bases). Germline-derived CDR1 and CDR2 are SGHDT and YYEEEE. CDR3 length equals 13 residues. Trimming shortened V by 4 bases and J by 2 bases, and 9 bases separated the two germline ends. DNA for the CDR3: TGTGCCAGCAGCCGTGGACAGCAAGAGACCCAGTACTTC. This encodes CASSRGQQETQYF.

This rearrangement joins TRBV5-1 to TRBJ1-6; D gene ambiguous. The CDR3 has 12 residues. Trimming removed 4 bases at V and 5 bases at J, with 4 bases between. Germline loops: CDR1 SGHRS, CDR2 YFSETQ. CDR3: CASSANNSPLHF. The CDR3 coding sequence is TGCGCCAGCAGCGCTAATAATTCACCCCTCCACTTT.

The chain couples TRBV6-6 to TRBJ2-5; a weak D match, TRBD1 (8 bases). Germline-derived CDR1 and CDR2 are MNHNY and SVGAGI (reference sequence). Trimming took 9 bases from V and 5 from J, leaving 13 bases between them. The CDR3 consists of 12 residues. The CDR3, as DNA: TGTGCCAGTAAACAGGGGGGGGAGACCCAGTACTTC. This codes for CASKQGGETQYF.

The gene calls are TRBV7-2 and TRBJ2-3; TRBD2 agrees at 11 bases. CDR1 and CDR2 (germline): SGHTA, FQGNSA. Trimming cost V 4 bases and J 7 bases; bases outside gene matches: 13. The CDR3 is made up of 17 amino acids. Written as DNA, the CDR3 is TGTGCCAGCAGCTATCGCGTTCTAGCGGGAGGTCATAATACGCAGTATTTT. This sequence encodes CASSYRVLAGGHNTQYF.

This chain uses TRBV7-6 with TRBJ2-1; 7 bases are shared with TRBD1. Germline assignment: CDR1 SGHVS and CDR2 FNYEAQ. V gave up 5 bases and J gave up 0 bases; unmatched junction bases: 4. The CDR3 loop spans 15 amino acids. The DNA of the CDR3 is TGTGCCAGCAGCACGGGACAGAGCTCCTACAATGAGCAGTTCTTC. Translation: CASSTGQSSYNEQFF.

V gene TRBV7-3 combines with J gene TRBJ1-1; a possible D gene is TRBD1 (5 bases). CDR1 is SGHTA and CDR2 is FQGTGA in the germline V gene. V was pared by 5 bases and J by 8 bases, with 15 bases between. The CDR3 covers 13 residues. The CDR3 spells CASSPNGRAEAFF. CDR3 coding DNA: TGTGCCAGCAGCCCTAACGGCAGGGCAGAAGCTTTCTTT.

This clone was seen more than once but under ten times. This chain joins TRBV19 and TRBJ1-1; D not certain. This CDR3 region has 12 residues. Germline V gene sequence: CDR1 LNHDA, CDR2 SQIVND (reference sequence). Trimming removed 6 bases from V and 1 base from J, with 6 bases in between. The CDR3 loop is CASRAGNTEAFF. Written as DNA, the CDR3 is TGTGCCAGTAGAGCGGGGAACACTGAAGCTTTCTTT.